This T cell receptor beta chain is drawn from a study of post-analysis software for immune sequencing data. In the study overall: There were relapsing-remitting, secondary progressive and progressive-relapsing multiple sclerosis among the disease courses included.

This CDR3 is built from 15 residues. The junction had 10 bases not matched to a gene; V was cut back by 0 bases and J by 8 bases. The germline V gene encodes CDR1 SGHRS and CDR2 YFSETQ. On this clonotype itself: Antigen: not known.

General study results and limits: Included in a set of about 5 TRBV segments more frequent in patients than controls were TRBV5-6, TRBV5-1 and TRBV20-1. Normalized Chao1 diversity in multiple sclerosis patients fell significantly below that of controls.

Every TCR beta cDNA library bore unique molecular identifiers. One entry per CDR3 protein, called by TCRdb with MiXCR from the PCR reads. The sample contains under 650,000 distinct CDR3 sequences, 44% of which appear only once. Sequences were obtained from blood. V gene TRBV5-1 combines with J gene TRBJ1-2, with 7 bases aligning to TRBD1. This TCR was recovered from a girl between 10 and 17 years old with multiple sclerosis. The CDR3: CASSLDTGTVGGYTF. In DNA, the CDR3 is TGCGCCAGCAGCTTGGATACCGGGACAGTGGGGGGCTACACCTTC.